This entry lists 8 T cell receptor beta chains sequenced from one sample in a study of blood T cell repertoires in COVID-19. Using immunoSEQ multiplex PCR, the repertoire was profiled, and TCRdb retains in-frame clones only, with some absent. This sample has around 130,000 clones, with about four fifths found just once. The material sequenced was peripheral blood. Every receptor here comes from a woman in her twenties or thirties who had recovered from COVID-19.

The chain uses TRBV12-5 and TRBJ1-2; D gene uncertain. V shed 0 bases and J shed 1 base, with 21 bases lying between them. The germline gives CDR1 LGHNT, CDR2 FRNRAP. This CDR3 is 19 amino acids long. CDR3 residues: CASGLVLGGGDLLNYGYTF. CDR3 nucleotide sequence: TGTGCTAGTGGTTTGGTACTCGGAGGAGGCGACCTCCTTAACTATGGCTACACCTTC.

The CDR3 here is CASSVGGYEQYF. As DNA, the CDR3 is TGTGCCAGCAGTGTGGGGGGCTACGAGCAGTACTTC. V usage is TRBV12-3 or TRBV12-4 and J usage is TRBJ2-7, with D possibly TRBD2 on 6 matching bases. This CDR3 region has 12 residues. V lost 5 bases to trimming and J lost 3 bases, with 8 bases between them.

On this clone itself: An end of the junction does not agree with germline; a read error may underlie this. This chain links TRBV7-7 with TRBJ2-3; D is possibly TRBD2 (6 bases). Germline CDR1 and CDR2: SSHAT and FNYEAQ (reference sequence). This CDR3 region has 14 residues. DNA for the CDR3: TGTGCTAGCAGCCAGGGACTCGGCACAGATACGCAGTATTTT. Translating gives CASSQGLGTDTQYF.

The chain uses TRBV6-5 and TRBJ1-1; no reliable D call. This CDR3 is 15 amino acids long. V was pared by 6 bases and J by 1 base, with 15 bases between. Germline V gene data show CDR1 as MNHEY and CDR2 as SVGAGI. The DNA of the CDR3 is TGTGCCAGCAGCCCCCCCGGGTCCAGGAACACTGAAGCTTTCTTT. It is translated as CASSPPGSRNTEAFF.

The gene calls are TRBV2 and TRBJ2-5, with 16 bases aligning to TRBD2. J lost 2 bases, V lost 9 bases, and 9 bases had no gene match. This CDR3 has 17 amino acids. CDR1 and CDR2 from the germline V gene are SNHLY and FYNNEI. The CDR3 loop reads CASAPGTSGGEQETQYF. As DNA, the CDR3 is TGTGCCAGTGCCCCTGGGACTAGCGGGGGGGAGCAAGAGACCCAGTACTTC.

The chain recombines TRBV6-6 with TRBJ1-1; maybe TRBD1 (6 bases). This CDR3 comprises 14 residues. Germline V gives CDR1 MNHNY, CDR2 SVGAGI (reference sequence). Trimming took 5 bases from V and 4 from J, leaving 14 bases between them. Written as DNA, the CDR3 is TGTGCCAGCAGTCACCACAAACAGGGCACTGAAGCTTTCTTT. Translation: CASSHHKQGTEAFF.

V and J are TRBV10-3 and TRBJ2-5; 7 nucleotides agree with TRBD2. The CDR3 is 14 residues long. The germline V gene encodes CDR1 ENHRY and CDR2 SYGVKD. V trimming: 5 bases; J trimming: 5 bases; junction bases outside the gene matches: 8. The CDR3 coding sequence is TGTGCCATCAGTCTTGCCGGGGAGGGGGAGACCCAGTACTTC. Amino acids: CAISLAGEGETQYF.

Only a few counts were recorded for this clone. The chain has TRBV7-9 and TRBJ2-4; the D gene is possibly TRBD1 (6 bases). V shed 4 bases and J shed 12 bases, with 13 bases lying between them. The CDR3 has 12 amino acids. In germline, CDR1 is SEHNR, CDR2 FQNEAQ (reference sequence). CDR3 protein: CASSSDSRGQYF. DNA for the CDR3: TGTGCCAGCAGCTCGGACAGTCGCGGTCAGTACTTC.